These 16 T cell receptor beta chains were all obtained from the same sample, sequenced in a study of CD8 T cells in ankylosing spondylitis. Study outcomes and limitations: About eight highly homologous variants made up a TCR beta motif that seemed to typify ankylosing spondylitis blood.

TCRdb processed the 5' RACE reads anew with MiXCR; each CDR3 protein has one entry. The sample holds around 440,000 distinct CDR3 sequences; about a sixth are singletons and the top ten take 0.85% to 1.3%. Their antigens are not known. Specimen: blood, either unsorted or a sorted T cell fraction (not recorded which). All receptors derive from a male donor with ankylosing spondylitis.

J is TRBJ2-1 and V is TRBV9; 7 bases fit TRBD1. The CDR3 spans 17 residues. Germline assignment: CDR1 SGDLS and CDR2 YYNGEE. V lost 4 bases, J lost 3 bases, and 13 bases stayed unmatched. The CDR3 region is CASSPERGQPNYNEQFF. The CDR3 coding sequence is TGTGCCAGCAGCCCCGAAAGGGGGCAGCCCAACTACAATGAGCAGTTCTTC.

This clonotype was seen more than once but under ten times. The DNA of the CDR3 is TGTGCCAGCAGCCAGGGCGGTCTTGACCCCTACAATGAGCAGTTCTTC. Translated: CASSQGGLDPYNEQFF. The chain joins TRBV3-1 to TRBJ2-1; D not resolved. V was clipped by 3 bases and J by 2 bases, with 14 bases between them. Per germline, CDR1 LGHDT and CDR2 YNNKEL (reference sequence). The CDR3 is 16 residues long.

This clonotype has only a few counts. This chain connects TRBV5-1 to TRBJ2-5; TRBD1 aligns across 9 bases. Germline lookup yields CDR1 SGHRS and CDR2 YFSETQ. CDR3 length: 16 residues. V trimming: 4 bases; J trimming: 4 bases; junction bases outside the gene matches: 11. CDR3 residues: CASSTRPDRGGETQYF. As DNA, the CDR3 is TGCGCCAGCAGCACCCGACCCGACAGGGGGGGAGAGACCCAGTACTTC.

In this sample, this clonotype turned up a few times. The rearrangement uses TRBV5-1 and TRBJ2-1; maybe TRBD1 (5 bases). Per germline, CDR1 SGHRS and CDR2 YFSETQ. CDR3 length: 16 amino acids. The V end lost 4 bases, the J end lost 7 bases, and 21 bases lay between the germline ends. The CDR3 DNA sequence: TGCGCCAGCAGCACCGACCGAGACAGTCAGAGGAATGAGCAGTTCTTC. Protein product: CASSTDRDSQRNEQFF.

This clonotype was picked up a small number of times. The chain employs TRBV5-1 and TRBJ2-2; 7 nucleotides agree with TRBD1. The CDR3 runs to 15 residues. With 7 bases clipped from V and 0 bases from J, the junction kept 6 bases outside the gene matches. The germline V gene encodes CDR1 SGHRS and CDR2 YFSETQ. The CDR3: CASLPGTANTGELFF. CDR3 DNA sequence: TGCGCCAGCCTCCCCGGGACAGCGAACACCGGGGAGCTGTTTTTT.

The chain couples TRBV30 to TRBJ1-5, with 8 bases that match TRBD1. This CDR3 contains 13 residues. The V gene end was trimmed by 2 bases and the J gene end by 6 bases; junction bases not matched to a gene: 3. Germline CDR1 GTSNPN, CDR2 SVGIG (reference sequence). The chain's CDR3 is CAWSPGTGQPQHF. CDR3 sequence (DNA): TGTGCCTGGAGTCCCGGGACAGGTCAGCCCCAGCATTTT.

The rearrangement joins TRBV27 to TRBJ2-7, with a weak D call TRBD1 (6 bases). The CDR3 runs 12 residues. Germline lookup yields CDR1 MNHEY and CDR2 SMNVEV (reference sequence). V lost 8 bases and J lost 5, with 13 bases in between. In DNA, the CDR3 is TGTGCCAGCTCGAACAGGGTTGACGAGCAGTACTTC. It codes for CASSNRVDEQYF.

CDR3 sequence reads: CASSPPQGDTQYF. CDR3 in DNA: TGTGCCAGCTCACCCCCCCAGGGCGATACGCAGTATTTT. The chain carries TRBV18 and TRBJ2-3, with TRBD1 as a possible D gene (5 bases). V was cut by 3 bases and J by 6 bases, with 10 bases left in between. CDR3 length: 13 amino acids. Germline CDR1 and CDR2: KGHSH and LQKENI.

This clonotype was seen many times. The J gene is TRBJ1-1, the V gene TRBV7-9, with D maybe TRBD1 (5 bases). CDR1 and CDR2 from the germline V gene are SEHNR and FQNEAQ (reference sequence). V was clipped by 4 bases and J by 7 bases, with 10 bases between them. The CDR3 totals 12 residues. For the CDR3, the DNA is TGTGCCAGCAGCTCTCGGGACCTTGAAGCTTTCTTT. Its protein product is CASSSRDLEAFF.

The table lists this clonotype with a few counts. The CDR3, as DNA: TGTGCCACCAGTGATCCTAGCGGGAGGCTAGGCGATGAGCAGTTCTTC. Protein: CATSDPSGRLGDEQFF. The chain carries TRBV24-1 and TRBJ2-1; 11 bases map to TRBD2. V lost 3 bases to trimming and J lost 8 bases; unmatched junction nucleotides: 8. From germline, CDR1 is KGHDR and CDR2 SFDVKD. The CDR3 covers 16 residues.

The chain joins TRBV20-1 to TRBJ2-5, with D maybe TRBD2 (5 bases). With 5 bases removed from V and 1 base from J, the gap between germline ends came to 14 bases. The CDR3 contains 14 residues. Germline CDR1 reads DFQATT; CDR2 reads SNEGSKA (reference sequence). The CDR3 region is CSAGRVKGQETQYF. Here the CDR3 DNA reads TGCAGTGCTGGGCGGGTGAAGGGCCAAGAGACCCAGTACTTC.

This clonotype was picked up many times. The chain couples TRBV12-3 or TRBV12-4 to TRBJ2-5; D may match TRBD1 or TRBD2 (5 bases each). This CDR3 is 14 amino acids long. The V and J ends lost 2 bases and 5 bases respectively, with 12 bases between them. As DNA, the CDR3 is TGTGCCAGCAGTTTAAGTCCCAGGGAGGAGACCCAGTACTTC. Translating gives CASSLSPREETQYF.

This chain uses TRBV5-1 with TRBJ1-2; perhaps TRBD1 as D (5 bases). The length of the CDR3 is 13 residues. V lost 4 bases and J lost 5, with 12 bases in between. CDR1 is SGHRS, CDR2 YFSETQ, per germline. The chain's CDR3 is CASSTDGGYGYTF. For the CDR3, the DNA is TGCGCCAGCAGCACGGACGGGGGGTATGGCTACACCTTC.

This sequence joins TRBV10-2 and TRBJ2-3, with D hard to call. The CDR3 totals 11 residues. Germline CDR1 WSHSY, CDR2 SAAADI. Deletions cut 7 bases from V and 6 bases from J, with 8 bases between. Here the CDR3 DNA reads TGCGCCAGCATCTGGTTGGATACGCAGTATTTT. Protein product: CASIWLDTQYF.

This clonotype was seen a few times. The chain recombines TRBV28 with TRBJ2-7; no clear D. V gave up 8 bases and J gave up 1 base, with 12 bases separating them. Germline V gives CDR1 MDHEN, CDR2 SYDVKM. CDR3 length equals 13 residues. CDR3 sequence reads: CASGSRRSYEQYF. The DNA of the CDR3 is TGTGCCAGCGGTAGCAGAAGGTCCTACGAGCAGTACTTC.

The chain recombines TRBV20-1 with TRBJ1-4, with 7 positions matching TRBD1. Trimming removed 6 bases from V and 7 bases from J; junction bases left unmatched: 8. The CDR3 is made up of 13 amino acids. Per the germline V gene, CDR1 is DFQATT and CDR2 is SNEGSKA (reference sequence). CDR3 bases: TGCAGTGCCTATACAGGGGTTGGTGAAAAACTGTTTTTT. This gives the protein CSAYTGVGEKLFF.